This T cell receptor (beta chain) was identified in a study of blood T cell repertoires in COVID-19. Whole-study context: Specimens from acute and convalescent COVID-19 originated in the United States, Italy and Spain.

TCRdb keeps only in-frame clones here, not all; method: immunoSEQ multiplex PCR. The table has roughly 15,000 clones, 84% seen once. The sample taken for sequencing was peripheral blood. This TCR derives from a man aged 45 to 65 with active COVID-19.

In nucleotides, the CDR3 is TGTGCCATACAGAGAAACTATGGCTACACCTTC. Translating gives CAIQRNYGYTF. This sequence joins TRBV2 and TRBJ1-2; no firm D call. CDR3 length: 11 amino acids. Looked up from germline, CDR1 is SNHLY and CDR2 is FYNNEI. V lost 10 bases and J lost 2, with 8 bases in between.